A single sample is the source of the 28 T cell receptor beta chains below, sequenced in a study of T cell repertoires in aging, cancer and after chemotherapy (dated by TCRdb to between 2018 and 2021). TCR beta rearrangements were amplified from genomic DNA extracted from peripheral blood rather than from sorted cells or RNA. Sequencing took place on an Illumina MiSeq. Using a mixed TRB-A/B primer pool, multiplex touch-down PCR amplified rearranged TRB sequences covering the V, D and J segments. TCRdb reworked the public reads: Q25 trimming with fastp, MiXCR clone assembly, productive beta chains retained. Identical CDR3 protein sequences are pooled into one entry, listed with their most common genes and DNA. Present in this sample are 2,300 or so distinct CDR3 sequences, around a quarter of which were seen just once. The ten largest account for roughly 6.7% of the sample. Specimen: blood. These receptors were taken from a human donor with a solid tumor.

This sequence joins TRBV24-1 and TRBJ1-5; 10 bases agree with TRBD1. Germline V gene lookup returns CDR1 KGHDR and CDR2 SFDVKD. With 2 bases clipped from V and 0 bases from J, the junction kept 9 bases outside the gene matches. The CDR3 has 19 amino acids. The CDR3 DNA is TGTGCCACCAGTGATTCACGGGACAGGGGCGCCTATAGCAATCAGCCCCAGCATTTT. Encoded protein: CATSDSRDRGAYSNQPQHF.

This clonotype is medium-sized (0.01 to 0.1%). CDR3 bases: TGTGCCAGCAGTTACCCCCAACGCGCCGAGCAGTACTTC. Amino acids: CASSYPQRAEQYF. The chain has TRBV6-6 and TRBJ2-7; D unclear. The germline gives CDR1 MNHNY, CDR2 SVGAGI (reference sequence). The CDR3 totals 13 residues. The V gene lost 2 bases and the J gene lost 6 bases, with 11 bases spanning the gap.

A few counts support this clonotype. CDR3 nucleotides: TGCAGTGCTAGACGGGGCAGCGGGGCGGGCGAGCAGTACTTC. Its protein product is CSARRGSGAGEQYF. The genes are TRBV20-1 and TRBJ2-7, with TRBD2 identical over 7 bases. The CDR3 sequence is 14 residues long. The ends lost 2 bases at V and 6 bases at J; junction bases unmatched: 10. Germline V gene sequence: CDR1 DFQATT, CDR2 SNEGSKA (reference sequence).

This clonotype has only a few counts. The chain couples TRBV27 to TRBJ1-1, with D possibly TRBD1 on 6 matching bases. V lost 5 bases and J lost 11, with 12 bases in between. Germline-derived CDR1 and CDR2 are MNHEY and SMNVEV (reference sequence). The CDR3 is 11 residues long. The CDR3 coding sequence is TGTGCCAGCAGTACAGGGTGGAGCGCTTTCTTT. It encodes CASSTGWSAFF.

The J gene is TRBJ2-1, the V gene TRBV7-6, with D perhaps given as TRBD1 or TRBD2 (5 bases each). This CDR3 region has 16 residues. In germline, CDR1 is SGHVS, CDR2 FNYEAQ. The V and J ends lost 1 base and 7 bases respectively, with 17 bases between them. CDR3 in amino acids: CASSLGGIAHSNEQFF. In DNA, the CDR3 is TGTGCCAGCAGCTTAGGGGGGATAGCGCACTCAAATGAGCAGTTCTTC. Complete variable domain (other parts from reference TRBV7-6 and TRBJ2-1): GAGVSQSPRYKVTKRGQDVALRCDPISGHVSLYWYRQALGQGPEFLTYFNYEAQQDKSGLPNDRFSAERPEGSISTLTIQRTEQRDSAMYRCASSLGGIAHSNEQFFGPGTRLTVL.

V is TRBV5-4 and J is TRBJ2-7, with 7 bases that match TRBD2. V dropped 5 bases and J dropped 1; count of bases not matched to a gene: 3. Germline V gene sequence: CDR1 SGHNT, CDR2 YYREEE (reference sequence). This CDR3 is 13 amino acids long. The CDR3 spells CASSRGGSYEQYF. The CDR3 nucleotides read TGTGCCAGCAGTCGCGGGGGATCCTACGAGCAGTACTTC.

As regards this clonotype: Lacking the conserved final phenylalanine or tryptophan, this CDR3 likely reflects a read error. The V gene is TRBV7-2, the J gene TRBJ2-5, with a tentative D call TRBD2 (6 bases). The CDR3 is made up of 16 amino acids. Between the trimmed V and J ends, which lost 3 bases and 5 bases, there was a span of 19 bases. CDR1 is SGHTA and CDR2 is FQGNSA in the germline V gene. The CDR3 reads CASSLIAWTTGETQYL. DNA for the CDR3: TGTGCCAGCAGCTTGATCGCTTGGACTACGGGGGAGACCCAGTACTTA.

This sequence joins TRBV4-1 and TRBJ2-7; TRBD2 is a possible D gene (6 bases). CDR1 and CDR2 (germline): MGHRA, YSYEKL. The CDR3 covers 16 residues. V was pared by 0 bases and J by 4 bases, with 16 bases between. The CDR3: CASSQDWSGRDYEQYF. As DNA, the CDR3 is TGCGCCAGCAGCCAAGATTGGTCCGGGAGAGATTACGAGCAGTACTTC.

The chain employs TRBV30 and TRBJ2-3, with 9 bases aligning to TRBD2. The CDR3 is 16 residues long. V was clipped by 1 base and J by 3 bases; unmatched bases: 8. The germline V gene has CDR1 GTSNPN and CDR2 SVGIG (reference sequence). The CDR3 region has the DNA TGTGCCTGGAGTGAGGCGACTAGCGGAGCGACAGATACGCAGTATTTT. Its translation: CAWSEATSGATDTQYF.

Remarks on this clonotype: The junction does not match germline at one end; this may be a read error. The chain links TRBV24-1 to TRBJ2-2, with D possibly matching TRBD1 (6 bases). There are 15 residues in the CDR3. Germline V gene sequence: CDR1 KGHDR, CDR2 SFDVKD. The CDR3 DNA follows: TGTGCCACCCAGGACAGTGGGGTGAAATCCGGGGTGCTGTTTTTT. Amino acids: CATQDSGVKSGVLFF.

This clonotype was counted between two and nine times. The V call is TRBV20-1, the J call TRBJ1-5; TRBD1 matches 7 bases. V trimming: 6 bases; J trimming: 1 base; junction bases outside the gene matches: 6. Looked up from germline, CDR1 is DFQATT and CDR2 is SNEGSKA (reference sequence). The length of the CDR3 is 14 residues. The CDR3 region is CSARQGVSNQPQHF. CDR3 sequence (DNA): TGCAGTGCCCGCCAGGGGGTGAGCAATCAGCCCCAGCATTTT.

This clonotype has just a few counts. This rearrangement joins TRBV12-3 or TRBV12-4 to TRBJ1-1; a weak D match, TRBD1 (6 bases). The CDR3 has 13 residues. V shed 5 bases and J shed 7 bases, with 14 bases lying between them. The CDR3 coding sequence is TGTGCCAGCAGTGGGGTGGGGGCCCTTGAAGCTTTCTTT. Amino acid sequence: CASSGVGALEAFF.

CDR3: CASSIFQREGDTQYF. The CDR3 DNA reads as TGTGCCAGTAGTATCTTCCAGCGGGAGGGAGATACGCAGTATTTT. The chain employs TRBV19 and TRBJ2-3; 10 bases match TRBD2. The CDR3 contains 15 residues. Trimming cost V 3 bases and J 5 bases; bases outside gene matches: 5. Germline V gene lookup returns CDR1 LNHDA and CDR2 SQIVND (reference sequence).

CDR3 nucleotides: TGCGCCAGCAGCTCTTTGACAGGGGCTCACTATGGCTACACCTTC. Its protein is CASSSLTGAHYGYTF. This chain connects TRBV5-1 to TRBJ1-2; 8 nucleotides agree with TRBD1. With V trimmed by 3 bases and J by 3 bases, 7 bases remained unmatched. The CDR3 has 15 amino acids. Germline CDR1 is SGHRS and CDR2 is YFSETQ. The full variable domain, in which reference TRBV5-1 and TRBJ1-2 provide the parts outside the CDR3, is KAGVTQTPRYLIKTRGQQVTLSCSPISGHRSVSWYQQTPGQGLQFLFEYFSETQRNKGNFPGRFSGRQFSNSRSEMNVSTLELGDSALYLCASSSLTGAHYGYTFGSGTRLTVV.

This clonotype was counted once. V usage is TRBV20-1 and J usage is TRBJ2-7; D is ambiguous. The length of the CDR3 is 14 residues. V lost 4 bases and J 3 bases, leaving 16 bases between the germline ends. Per the germline V gene, CDR1 is DFQATT and CDR2 is SNEGSKA (reference sequence). CDR3 DNA: TGCAGTGCTACCGTACCCGGTTACTACTACGAGCAGTACTTC. Translated, it gives CSATVPGYYYEQYF.

In its sample, this clonotype is large. The V and J genes are TRBV6-1 and TRBJ1-2; no firm D call. Germline values: CDR1 MNHNS, CDR2 SASEGT. Trimming shortened V by 1 base and J by 4 bases, and 4 bases separated the two germline ends. The CDR3 runs to 12 residues. In DNA form, the CDR3 reads TGTGCCAGCAGTGAAGTTGGCTATGGCTACACCTTC. It encodes CASSEVGYGYTF.

This chain's CDR3 is CASSSTGGAGTQYF. Here the CDR3 DNA reads TGTGCCAGCAGCTCGACAGGGGGCGCGGGGACCCAGTACTTC. V is TRBV5-5 and J is TRBJ2-5; TRBD1 matches at 10 bases. The CDR3 sequence is 14 residues long. V gave up 3 bases and J gave up 7 bases; unmatched junction bases: 6. The germline V gene has CDR1 SGHKS and CDR2 YYEKEE (reference sequence).

This clonotype was seen a handful of times. CDR3 sequence (DNA): TGTGCCAGCAGCCCGGCGGGCAATGAGCAGTTCTTC. Translation: CASSPAGNEQFF. The chain has TRBV7-9 and TRBJ2-1, with TRBD2 as a possible D gene (5 bases). The CDR3 runs 12 residues. V lost 5 bases, J lost 6 bases, and 8 bases lay in between. Germline V gene sequence: CDR1 SEHNR, CDR2 FQNEAQ (reference sequence). The full variable domain, in which reference TRBV7-9 and TRBJ2-1 provide the parts outside the CDR3, is DTGVSQNPRHKITKRGQNVTFRCDPISEHNRLYWYRQTLGQGPEFLTYFQNEAQLEKSRLLSDRFSAERPKGSFSTLEIQRTEQGDSAMYLCASSPAGNEQFFGPGTRLTVL.

This clonotype has only a few counts. The DNA for the CDR3 is TGTGCCATCAGTGAGGGCGTTAGCAATCAGCCCCAGCATTTT. Residues: CAISEGVSNQPQHF. V usage is TRBV10-3 and J usage is TRBJ1-5; D not resolved. Germline values: CDR1 ENHRY, CDR2 SYGVKD. Trimming took 2 bases from V and 0 from J, leaving 5 bases between them. This CDR3 is built from 14 residues.

The V and J genes are TRBV7-9 and TRBJ2-2, with D maybe TRBD2 (6 bases). There are 15 residues in the CDR3. CDR1 is SEHNR and CDR2 is FQNEAQ in the germline V gene (reference sequence). V dropped 6 bases and J dropped 0 bases, with 11 bases sitting between them. CDR3 amino acids: CASSPEGTNTGELFF. The CDR3 region has the DNA TGTGCCAGCAGTCCGGAGGGTACGAACACCGGGGAGCTGTTTTTT.

This clonotype turned up a few times. The rearrangement uses TRBV30 and TRBJ1-1; D remains unclear. Deletions cut 0 bases from V and 11 bases from J, with 13 bases between. Per germline, CDR1 GTSNPN and CDR2 SVGIG (reference sequence). The CDR3 has 12 residues. The CDR3 loop is CAWSVQRVSAFF. DNA of the CDR3: TGTGCCTGGAGTGTACAGAGGGTGTCCGCTTTCTTT.

In its sample, this clonotype was seen a few times. This chain uses TRBV4-2 with TRBJ1-1; weak D call: TRBD1 (5 bases). Germline V gene lookup returns CDR1 LGHNA and CDR2 YNFKEQ. V was trimmed by 0 bases and J by 7 bases, leaving 6 bases between them. The CDR3 consists of 12 residues. The CDR3 bases are TGTGCCAGCAGCCAAGATACAGGTGAAGCTTTCTTT. Its translation is CASSQDTGEAFF.

The J gene is TRBJ1-6, the V gene TRBV12-3 or TRBV12-4, with D possibly matching TRBD1 (5 bases). The CDR3 is 17 amino acids. V lost 7 bases and J lost 2, with 18 bases in between. CDR3 sequence (DNA): TGTGCCAGCACCGTCGGGGGGGGATTGACCTATAATTCACCCCTCCACTTT. It codes for CASTVGGGLTYNSPLHF.

This clonotype has only a few counts. V usage is TRBV5-1 and J usage is TRBJ1-2, with D uncertain. The CDR3 loop spans 17 amino acids. V lost 0 bases and J 0 bases, leaving 15 bases between the germline ends. Per germline, CDR1 SGHRS and CDR2 YFSETQ. The CDR3 region is CASSLGGRNEANYGYTF. The CDR3 DNA reads TGCGCCAGCAGCTTGGGAGGGCGAAATGAAGCTAACTATGGCTACACCTTC. The full variable domain, with the rest looked up from reference TRBV5-1 and TRBJ1-2, is KAGVTQTPRYLIKTRGQQVTLSCSPISGHRSVSWYQQTPGQGLQFLFEYFSETQRNKGNFPGRFSGRQFSNSRSEMNVSTLELGDSALYLCASSLGGRNEANYGYTFGSGTRLTVV.

The sample holds a few counts of this clonotype. The chain has TRBV10-3 and TRBJ2-7, with 8 bases that match TRBD1. V dropped 6 bases and J dropped 2; count of bases not matched to a gene: 9. Germline CDR1 reads ENHRY; CDR2 reads SYGVKD. The CDR3 is 15 residues long. The CDR3 spells CAISYSPGQAYEQYF. The CDR3 DNA reads as TGTGCCATCAGCTATTCCCCGGGACAGGCCTACGAGCAGTACTTC.

By sample fraction, this clonotype is large. V is TRBV29-1 and J is TRBJ1-2, with D unclear. The CDR3 is 13 amino acids. Deletions cut 5 bases from V and 3 bases from J, with 13 bases between. Germline V lookup: CDR1 SQVTM, CDR2 ANQGSEA. The CDR3 DNA is TGCAGCGTTAAGGGCGCCGGGGACTATGGCTACACCTTC. This encodes CSVKGAGDYGYTF.

This chain links TRBV20-1 with TRBJ2-1; 7 nucleotides agree with TRBD2. The CDR3 runs to 13 residues. Per the germline V gene, CDR1 is DFQATT and CDR2 is SNEGSKA (reference sequence). After removal of 2 bases from V and 5 bases from J, the junction contained 3 bases not matched to a gene. The CDR3 sequence: CSARSGLDNEQFF. DNA of the CDR3: TGCAGTGCTAGATCAGGACTAGACAATGAGCAGTTCTTC.

This clonotype is judged large. The chain employs TRBV6-6 and TRBJ2-7, with D uncertain. In germline, CDR1 is MNHNY, CDR2 SVGAGI (reference sequence). Trimming left V 2 bases short and J 3 bases short, with 8 bases between. The CDR3 runs 13 residues. Written as DNA, the CDR3 is TGTGCCAGCAGTTACACGGTCCTCTACGAGCAGTACTTC. This encodes CASSYTVLYEQYF.